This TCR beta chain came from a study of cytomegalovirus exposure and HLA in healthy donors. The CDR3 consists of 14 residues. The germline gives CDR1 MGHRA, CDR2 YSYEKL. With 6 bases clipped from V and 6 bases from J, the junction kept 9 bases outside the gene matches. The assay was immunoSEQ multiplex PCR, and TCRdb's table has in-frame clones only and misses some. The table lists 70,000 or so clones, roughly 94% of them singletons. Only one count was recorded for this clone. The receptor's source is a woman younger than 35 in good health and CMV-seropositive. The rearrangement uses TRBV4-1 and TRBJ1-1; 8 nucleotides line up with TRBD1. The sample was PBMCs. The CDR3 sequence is CASRLDRGRAEAFF. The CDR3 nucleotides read TGCGCCAGCAGACTCGACAGGGGCCGGGCTGAAGCTTTCTTT.